This passage covers 10 T cell receptor beta chains from one sample sequenced in a study of cytomegalovirus exposure and HLA in healthy donors. 60 Vbeta and 13 Jbeta primers were used in PCR. Only in-frame clones appear in the TCRdb table, and some are missing; sequencing was by immunoSEQ multiplex PCR. The sample includes under 30,000 clones, more than 70% of them seen just once. Input material: PBMCs. Every receptor here comes from a male donor in good health and CMV-seronegative.

The chain joins TRBV6-5 to TRBJ2-3, with 7 bases identical to TRBD1. The CDR3 length is 15 residues. Looked up from germline, CDR1 is MNHEY and CDR2 is SVGAGI. Trimming removed 5 bases from V and 0 bases from J; junction bases left unmatched: 5. The CDR3 loop is CASSRPGQSTDTQYF. The DNA for the CDR3 is TGTGCCAGCAGTAGGCCGGGACAGAGCACAGATACGCAGTATTTT.

The genes are TRBV7-2 and TRBJ2-7, with TRBD2 matching 7 bases. This CDR3 region has 16 residues. The V gene end was trimmed by 5 bases and the J gene end by 0 bases; junction bases not matched to a gene: 10. Germline-derived CDR1 and CDR2 are SGHTA and FQGNSA. Here the CDR3 DNA reads TGTGCCAGCAGCCAGGCTAGCGGTGTGAGCTCCTACGAGCAGTACTTC. Amino acids: CASSQASGVSSYEQYF.

The chain employs TRBV28 and TRBJ2-2, with D perhaps matching TRBD1 (5 bases). Germline V gene data show CDR1 as MDHEN and CDR2 as SYDVKM. This CDR3 spans 15 amino acids. The germline V and J ends were trimmed by 2 bases and 5 bases, with 12 bases remaining between them. The CDR3 bases are TGTGCCAGCAGTTTAGGCCCCTCAGGGACCGGGGAGCTGTTTTTT. Translated, it gives CASSLGPSGTGELFF.

The genes are TRBV27 and TRBJ2-2; D might be TRBD1 (6 bases). This CDR3 is built from 14 residues. The V gene lost 5 bases and the J gene lost 3 bases, with 10 bases spanning the gap. Germline CDR1 reads MNHEY; CDR2 reads SMNVEV (reference sequence). For the CDR3, the DNA is TGTGCCAGCAGTCCGGCAGGGGACACCGGGGAGCTGTTTTTT. Protein sequence: CASSPAGDTGELFF.

The rearrangement links TRBV27 to TRBJ2-1, with TRBD2 as a possible D gene (6 bases). CDR1 is MNHEY, CDR2 SMNVEV, per germline (reference sequence). Trimming removed 0 bases at V and 8 bases at J, with 11 bases between. The CDR3 has 14 amino acids. CDR3 sequence (DNA): TGTGCCAGCAGTTTATCTAGGACTATTGATGAGCAGTTCTTC. This codes for CASSLSRTIDEQFF.

This clone was seen only once. The chain recombines TRBV6-5 with TRBJ2-3, with a weak D call TRBD1 (6 bases). V was clipped by 2 bases and J by 0 bases, with 6 bases between them. Germline assignment: CDR1 MNHEY and CDR2 SVGAGI. This CDR3 has 14 residues. CDR3 DNA: TGTGCCAGCAGTTACGACAGGAGCACAGATACGCAGTATTTT. Its protein product is CASSYDRSTDTQYF.

V is TRBV7-2 and J is TRBJ2-2; maybe TRBD1 (6 bases). This CDR3 has 14 amino acids. V lost 3 bases and J 6 bases, leaving 11 bases between the germline ends. CDR1 SGHTA and CDR2 FQGNSA come from the germline V gene. The CDR3 spells CASSFGQIAGELFF. CDR3 nucleotides: TGTGCCAGCAGCTTCGGACAGATCGCCGGGGAGCTGTTTTTT. The complete variable domain, with remaining parts taken from reference TRBV7-2 and TRBJ2-2, reads GAGVSQSPSNKVTEKGKDVELRCDPISGHTALYWYRQSLGQGLEFLIYFQGNSAPDKSGLPSDRFSAERTGGSVSTLTIQRTQQEDSAVYLCASSFGQIAGELFFGEGSRLTVL.

Regarding this clone: This sample also contains other DNA sequences that code for the same CDR3. V is TRBV27 and J is TRBJ2-5; D is perhaps TRBD2 (7 bases). The CDR3 loop spans 13 amino acids. From germline, CDR1 is MNHEY and CDR2 SMNVEV (reference sequence). The V end was cut by 6 bases, the J end by 2 bases, with 10 bases between. The DNA of the CDR3 is TGTGCCAGCAGCCGGGGGGCTCAAGAGACCCAGTACTTC. The encoded protein is CASSRGAQETQYF.

The chain couples TRBV7-9 to TRBJ2-1, with 12 bases matching TRBD2. Germline V lookup: CDR1 SEHNR, CDR2 FQNEAQ (reference sequence). The CDR3 length is 14 residues. V trimming: 7 bases; J trimming: 7 bases; junction bases outside the gene matches: 5. The DNA of the CDR3 is TGTGCCAGCAACCCTCTAGCGGGAGGGAATGAGCAGTTCTTC. Encoded protein: CASNPLAGGNEQFF. The full variable domain, its missing parts supplied by reference TRBV7-9 and TRBJ2-1, is DTGVSQNPRHKITKRGQNVTFRCDPISEHNRLYWYRQTLGQGPEFLTYFQNEAQLEKSRLLSDRFSAERPKGSFSTLEIQRTEQGDSAMYLCASNPLAGGNEQFFGPGTRLTVL.

This sequence joins TRBV6-5 and TRBJ1-5, with 7 bases fitting TRBD1. Losses at the gene ends were 6 bases for V and 5 bases for J; bases not matched to a gene: 7. The V gene's germline CDR1 is MNHEY and CDR2 SVGAGI. The CDR3 covers 14 residues. CDR3 region: CASRIDRVDQPQHF. The CDR3 DNA is TGTGCCAGCAGGATTGACAGGGTTGATCAGCCCCAGCATTTT.